These T cell receptor beta chains were read from a single sample in a study of blood T cell repertoires in COVID-19. TCRdb's table, derived via immunoSEQ multiplex PCR, lists solely in-frame clones and lacks some. The sample lists some 460,000 clones; 70% to 90% were seen once. The sample taken for sequencing was PBMCs or T cells enriched from blood (not recorded which). The receptors were gathered from a woman under 30 with acute COVID-19. CDR3s include the opening cysteine and the closing phenylalanine or tryptophan.

V: TRBV15
J: TRBJ1-3
CDR3: CATSRGTSSGNTIYF

V: TRBV6-2/TRBV6-3
J: TRBJ1-6
CDR3: CASSSGLNSPLHF

V: TRBV4-1
J: TRBJ2-7
CDR3: CASSLLQGSGEQYF

V: TRBV19
J: TRBJ1-1
CDR3: CASSIPTGLNTEAFF

V: TRBV30
J: TRBJ2-5
CDR3: CAWDPGLAGIFETQYF

V: TRBV4-3
J: TRBJ2-3
CDR3: CASSQDGGSRDTQYF

V: TRBV7-2
J: TRBJ2-3
CDR3: CASSNSGAGVMTDTQYF

V: TRBV18
J: TRBJ1-4
CDR3: CASSPGTEAEKLFF

V: TRBV27
J: TRBJ2-5
CDR3: CASSPRGSGKTQYF

V: TRBV29-1
J: TRBJ2-1
CDR3: CSVRPGGYNEQFF

V: TRBV5-1
J: TRBJ2-5
CDR3: CASSFSTAQETQYF

V: TRBV4-1
J: TRBJ1-6
CDR3: CASSSPGVVFSPLHF

V: TRBV5-1
J: TRBJ2-2
CDR3: CASSLRQGNTGELFF

V: TRBV10-2
J: TRBJ1-6
CDR3: CASSTGTENSPLHF

V: TRBV7-8
J: TRBJ2-5
CDR3: CASSLGDRVYETQYF

V: TRBV5-4
J: TRBJ1-2
CDR3: CASSLRTGPNYGYTF

V: TRBV7-2
J: TRBJ2-7
CDR3: CASSLGQGAYEQYF

V: TRBV12-3/TRBV12-4
J: TRBJ1-5
CDR3: CASSPGGPQHF

V: TRBV19
J: TRBJ1-1
CDR3: CASKTTGVGSTEAFF

V: TRBV27
J: TRBJ1-5
CDR3: CASSSEGQSGNQPQHF

V: TRBV7-9
J: TRBJ1-5
CDR3: CASSPGTGGNQPQHF

V: TRBV28
J: TRBJ2-4
CDR3: CASSFWTASENIQYF

V: TRBV15
J: TRBJ1-5
CDR3: CATSRDLGNQPQHF

V: TRBV19
J: TRBJ2-1
CDR3: CASSTGSYNEQFF

V: TRBV30
J: TRBJ2-5
CDR3: CAWKREGLVLETQYF

V: TRBV7-9
J: TRBJ2-7
CDR3: CASSLRTRHEQYF

V: TRBV5-5
J: TRBJ1-6
CDR3: CASSSPGNSPLHF

V: TRBV6-1
J: TRBJ2-3
CDR3: CASSELETGLADTQYF

V: TRBV29-1
J: TRBJ1-1
CDR3: CSVDSRAFF

V: TRBV18
J: TRBJ1-5
CDR3: CASSQQGVANQPQHF

V: TRBV10-1
J: TRBJ2-3
CDR3: CASSRLAKSTDTQYF

V: TRBV4-3
J: TRBJ2-5
CDR3: CASSPWTSGSGVETQYF

V: TRBV6-5
J: TRBJ1-6
CDR3: CASSYFDRLDLPLHF

V: TRBV4-1
J: TRBJ2-7
CDR3: CASSPIAGESYEQYF

V: TRBV10-2
J: TRBJ1-3
CDR3: CASLGQGGNTIYF

V: TRBV28
J: TRBJ1-1
CDR3: CATLLNTEAFF

V: TRBV6-2/TRBV6-3
J: TRBJ1-2
CDR3: CASSTGGYGYTF

V: TRBV2
J: TRBJ1-1
CDR3: CASQTRPNTEAFF

V: TRBV5-3
J: TRBJ2-3
CDR3: CARSAFPGTTDTQYF

V: TRBV11-2
J: TRBJ2-2
CDR3: CASSLELANTGELFF

V: TRBV28
J: TRBJ2-7
CDR3: CASSFSGHNAEQYF